The text below deals with one TCR beta chain. The table lists this clone with a count of one. The antigen this receptor binds is unknown. Base qualities are missing; no much larger clone stands one base away. V drops 5 bases and J drops 0 bases, leaving 13 bases in between. In the germline V gene, CDR1 corresponds to ENHRY and CDR2 to SYGVKD. The CDR3, from cysteine to phenylalanine, totals 15 residues. The sequence is cut down to CDR3 DNA, 45 bases in frame from base 1. Separate from the approximately 700-subject first cohort, the validation cohort of roughly 110 subjects was the group to which the donors belonged. The sample comes from a study of cytomegalovirus exposure and HLA in healthy donors (dated by TCRdb to the late 2010s). Study-level background: According to a later analysis, the roughly 130 validation repertoires were produced on the same platform as the approximately 610 repertoires of the first cohort. The study aimed to test whether cataloging public T cell receptors could reveal signatures of past pathogen exposure. In addition to the first cohort of around 670 subjects, a separate validation cohort of 130 or so different subjects was used. To predict cytomegalovirus infection status, the study combined high-throughput TCR immunosequencing, statistical association of individual TCRs with disease status, and machine learning.

The library was made by the immunoSEQ multiplex PCR assay. The paper's data handling went like this. A statistical classification framework was built for diagnosing cytomegalovirus status from the catalog of TCR beta chain sequences. What TCRdb holds here is the immuneACCESS table cut down to in-frame rearrangements. Part of the clones is not present; checked against another copy, under half of the missing clones reflect an unresolved V gene, and the others are unexplained. That table furnishes V, J and clone size, whereas the DNA furnished D and trimming. This sample gives about 60,000 clones in total; about 96% of them show up just once. 1.2% of the sample rests with the top ten. The full study reports these points: Most TCR sequences were seen in very few donors, while some public TCRs were found in many individuals. The classifier was reported to diagnose cytomegalovirus status with high specificity and sensitivity in both the original and validation cohorts. In a later analysis, TCRs clustered in the first cohort were found to also tend to co-occur in the approximately 120 validation repertoires, with 94% of cluster scores above 0. A few of the identified cytomegalovirus-associated TCR beta chains were confirmed in vitro to be specific for cytomegalovirus antigens. A total of about 180 TCR beta chains were listed by the study as associated with cytomegalovirus. The authors suggested that the approach could potentially be generalized to other disease states and immunological phenotypes. A later analysis had no HLA typing for the validation cohort, so co-occurrence there was scored across all 130 or so repertoires.

The sequence was obtained from a woman between 18 and 29 years old in good health and CMV-seronegative. Source material: PBMCs. Recombination connected TRBV10-3 to TRBJ1-1; the best D guess is TRBD1, with 5 bases matching. This receptor has the CDR3 CAISPTAPLNTEAFF. The DNA sequence is given as TGTGCCATCAGTCCGACAGCACCTCTGAACACTGAAGCTTTCTTT.